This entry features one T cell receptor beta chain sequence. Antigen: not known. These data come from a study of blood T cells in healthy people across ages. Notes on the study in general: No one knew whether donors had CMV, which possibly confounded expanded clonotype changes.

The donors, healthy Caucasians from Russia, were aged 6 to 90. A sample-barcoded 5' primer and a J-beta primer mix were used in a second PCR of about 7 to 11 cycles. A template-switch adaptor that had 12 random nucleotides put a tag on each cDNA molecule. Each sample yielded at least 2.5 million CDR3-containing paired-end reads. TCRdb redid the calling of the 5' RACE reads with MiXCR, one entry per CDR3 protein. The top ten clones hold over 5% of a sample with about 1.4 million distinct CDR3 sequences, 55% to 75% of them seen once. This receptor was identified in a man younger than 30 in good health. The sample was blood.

The CDR3 reads CATYRGSNVLTF. In DNA, the CDR3 is TGTGCCACCTATCGGGGGTCCAACGTCCTGACTTTC. V usage is TRBV24-1 and J usage is TRBJ2-6; a weak D match, TRBD2 (6 bases). Germline loops: CDR1 KGHDR, CDR2 SFDVKD. The CDR3 covers 12 residues. V lost 9 bases to trimming and J lost 8 bases, with 10 bases between them.